This T cell receptor (beta chain) was observed in a study of OX40 agonist ivuxolimab in advanced cancers. Whole-study findings and limits: By week 6 at 0.1 to 3.0 mg/kg, blood CD4+ and CD8+ T cells had expanded clonally.

Method: immunoSEQ multiplex PCR; TCRdb's copy keeps in-frame clones and lacks some. This sample has roughly 33,000 clones, with 84% found just once. The CDR3 is made up of 14 amino acids. Germline V gene sequence: CDR1 SGHTA, CDR2 FQGNSA. J lost 2 bases, V lost 5 bases, and 3 bases had no gene match. As regards this clone: No antigen is known for it.

The TCR originated in an adult with an advanced solid tumor such as melanoma, head and neck, liver or kidney cancer. The sample here was CD4+ or CD8+ T cells sorted from blood, taken in a trial of the OX40 agonist ivuxolimab. The V gene is TRBV7-2, the J gene TRBJ1-2; 9 bases fit TRBD1. The CDR3 sequence: CASSPGQGNYGYTF. The CDR3 DNA reads as TGTGCCAGCAGCCCAGGACAGGGGAACTATGGCTACACCTTC.